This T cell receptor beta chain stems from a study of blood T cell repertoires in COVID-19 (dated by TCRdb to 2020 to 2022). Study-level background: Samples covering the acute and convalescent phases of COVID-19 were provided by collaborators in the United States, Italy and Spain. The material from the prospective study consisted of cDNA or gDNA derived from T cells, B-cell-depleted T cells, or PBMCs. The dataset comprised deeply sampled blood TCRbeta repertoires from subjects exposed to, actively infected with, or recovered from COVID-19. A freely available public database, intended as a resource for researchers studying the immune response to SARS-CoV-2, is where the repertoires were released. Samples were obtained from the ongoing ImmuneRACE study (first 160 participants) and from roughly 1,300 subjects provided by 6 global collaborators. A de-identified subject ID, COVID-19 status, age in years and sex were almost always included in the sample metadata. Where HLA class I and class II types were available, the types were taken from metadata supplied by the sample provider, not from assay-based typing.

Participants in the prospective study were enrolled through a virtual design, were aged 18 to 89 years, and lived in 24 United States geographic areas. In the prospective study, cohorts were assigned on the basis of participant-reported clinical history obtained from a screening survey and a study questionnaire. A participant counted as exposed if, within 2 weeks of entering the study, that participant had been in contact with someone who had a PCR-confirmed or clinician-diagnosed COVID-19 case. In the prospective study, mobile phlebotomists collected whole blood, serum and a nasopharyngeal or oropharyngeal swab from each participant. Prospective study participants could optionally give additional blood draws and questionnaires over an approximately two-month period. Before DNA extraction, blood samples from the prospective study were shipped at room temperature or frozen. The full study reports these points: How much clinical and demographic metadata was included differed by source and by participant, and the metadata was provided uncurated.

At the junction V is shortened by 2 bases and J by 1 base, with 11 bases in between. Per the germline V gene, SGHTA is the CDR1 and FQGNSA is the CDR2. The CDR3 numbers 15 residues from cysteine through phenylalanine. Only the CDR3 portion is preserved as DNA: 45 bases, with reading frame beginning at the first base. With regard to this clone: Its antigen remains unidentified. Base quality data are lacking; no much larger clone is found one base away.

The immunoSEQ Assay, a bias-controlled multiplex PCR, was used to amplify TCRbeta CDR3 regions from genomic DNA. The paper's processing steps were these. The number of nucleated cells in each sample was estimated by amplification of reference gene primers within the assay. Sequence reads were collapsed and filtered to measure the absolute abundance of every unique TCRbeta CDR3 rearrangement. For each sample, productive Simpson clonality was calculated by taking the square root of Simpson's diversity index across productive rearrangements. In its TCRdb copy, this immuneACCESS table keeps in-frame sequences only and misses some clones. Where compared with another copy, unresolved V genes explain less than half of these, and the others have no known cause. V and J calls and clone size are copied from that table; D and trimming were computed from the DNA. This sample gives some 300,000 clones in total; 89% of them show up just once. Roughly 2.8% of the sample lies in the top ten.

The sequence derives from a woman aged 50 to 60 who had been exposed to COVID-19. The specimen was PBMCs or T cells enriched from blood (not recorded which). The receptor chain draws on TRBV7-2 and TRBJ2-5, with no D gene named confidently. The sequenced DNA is TGTGCCAGCAGCTTACTCGGATGGAGCCAAGAGACCCAGTACTTC. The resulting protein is CASSLLGWSQETQYF. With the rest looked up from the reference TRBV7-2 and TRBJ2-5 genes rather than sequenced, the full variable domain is GAGVSQSPSNKVTEKGKDVELRCDPISGHTALYWYRQSLGQGLEFLIYFQGNSAPDKSGLPSDRFSAERTGGSVSTLTIQRTQQEDSAVYLCASSLLGWSQETQYFGPGTRLLVL.